This TCR beta chain was sequenced in a study of cytomegalovirus exposure and HLA in healthy donors. The primer mix had 60 Vbeta and 13 Jbeta primers. Assay: immunoSEQ multiplex PCR; the TCRdb copy retains only in-frame clones and omits some. The sample shows roughly 100,000 clones, roughly 13% of them seen only once. There are 15 residues in the CDR3. The V end was cut by 0 bases, the J end by 10 bases, with 18 bases between. Germline CDR1 SGDLS, CDR2 YYNGEE. The clonotype was recovered from a man between 35 and 55 years old in good health and CMV-seropositive. V is TRBV9 and J is TRBJ2-3; tentative D call: TRBD2 (6 bases). The sample comprised PBMCs. CDR3 region: CASSVGPGGSESQYF. The CDR3 DNA sequence: TGTGCCAGCAGCGTAGGACCAGGAGGGAGTGAGTCGCAGTATTTT.